The 27 T cell receptor beta chains given below trace back to one sample, sequenced in a study of cytomegalovirus exposure and HLA in healthy donors. It was with 60 Vbeta and 13 Jbeta primers that the PCR ran. TCRdb's table, derived via immunoSEQ multiplex PCR, lists solely in-frame clones and lacks some. The repertoire holds roughly 170,000 clones, with 76% as singletons. Sequencing used PBMCs. The receptors were gathered from a female donor in good health and CMV-seronegative.

This clone was picked up one time. The chain carries TRBV5-1 and TRBJ2-5, with unresolved D. The ends were cut back, 4 bases at V and 5 bases at J, with 12 bases in the middle. From germline, CDR1 is SGHRS and CDR2 YFSETQ. There are 13 residues in the CDR3. The CDR3 spells CASSPTSGETQYF. In DNA, the CDR3 is TGCGCCAGCAGCCCGACCTCCGGGGAGACCCAGTACTTC.

This clone was seen more than once but under ten times. V is TRBV7-6 and J is TRBJ2-3; TRBD2 aligns across 10 bases. The germline V gene has CDR1 SGHVS and CDR2 FNYEAQ. The CDR3 runs 14 residues. V lost 6 bases, J lost 6 bases, and 6 bases stayed unmatched. CDR3 protein: CASSLSGRGDTQYF. Written as DNA, the CDR3 is TGTGCCAGCAGTCTCAGCGGGAGGGGCGATACGCAGTATTTT.

In the case of this clone: This CDR3 is also generated by other DNA sequences in the sample. This chain joins TRBV15 and TRBJ2-7; 11 nucleotides align to TRBD1. Germline CDR1 and CDR2: LNHNV and YYDKDF (reference sequence). V was clipped by 1 base and J by 3 bases; unmatched bases: 5. CDR3 size: 16 residues. The CDR3: CATSRAGTGGHYEQYF. CDR3 in DNA: TGTGCCACCAGCAGAGCCGGGACAGGGGGTCACTACGAGCAGTACTTC.

Only a few counts were recorded for this clone. CDR3 in amino acids: CASSLGQGLGEAFF. The CDR3 coding sequence is TGCGCCAGCAGCTTGGGTCAGGGGCTGGGTGAAGCTTTCTTT. The chain carries TRBV5-1 and TRBJ1-1; the D gene is possibly TRBD1 (6 bases). The CDR3 has 14 amino acids. Trimming stripped 0 bases from V and 7 bases from J, with 13 bases between. Germline V CDR1 and CDR2: SGHRS, YFSETQ.

This chain connects TRBV7-2 to TRBJ2-3; D uncertain. This CDR3 comprises 14 residues. Trimming removed 5 bases from V and 5 bases from J, with 14 bases in between. Germline CDR1 reads SGHTA; CDR2 reads FQGNSA. In DNA, the CDR3 is TGTGCCAGCAGCCAAAAGGTCCGGGTAGATACGCAGTATTTT. Its translation is CASSQKVRVDTQYF. The full variable domain, with the rest looked up from reference TRBV7-2 and TRBJ2-3, is GAGVSQSPSNKVTEKGKDVELRCDPISGHTALYWYRQSLGQGLEFLIYFQGNSAPDKSGLPSDRFSAERTGGSVSTLTIQRTQQEDSAVYLCASSQKVRVDTQYFGPGTRLTVL.

This sequence joins TRBV5-1 and TRBJ1-2, with 7 bases that match TRBD1. The germline V gene encodes CDR1 SGHRS and CDR2 YFSETQ. V dropped 0 bases and J dropped 14; count of bases not matched to a gene: 7. This CDR3 contains 12 residues. CDR3 nucleotides: TGCGCCAGCAGCTTGGAGAGGGGGCGTCGTACCTTC. Its protein product is CASSLERGRRTF.

V is TRBV7-6 and J is TRBJ2-3; a possible D gene is TRBD2 (6 bases). The CDR3 covers 15 residues. Germline V CDR1 and CDR2: SGHVS, FNYEAQ. V was trimmed by 1 base and J by 3 bases, leaving 11 bases between them. CDR3 region: CASSLGDGGTDTQYF. The CDR3, as DNA: TGTGCCAGCAGCTTAGGGGATGGGGGGACAGATACGCAGTATTTT.

This clone was seen a single time. Mismatch with germline at one junction end may stem from a read error. This chain uses TRBV11-3 with TRBJ1-3; 9 nucleotides agree with TRBD1. The CDR3 contains 19 residues. Germline CDR1 reads SGHNT; CDR2 reads YENEEA. CDR3 sequence reads: CASSLWYGTGNAPGRSTPF. The CDR3 DNA is TGTGCCAGCAGCTTATGGTACGGGACAGGGAATGCTCCGGGGCGTTCAACCCCTTTT.

The V gene is TRBV15, the J gene TRBJ2-1, with 9 bases aligning to TRBD2. Germline lookup yields CDR1 LNHNV and CDR2 YYDKDF (reference sequence). This CDR3 has 15 residues. V was pared by 3 bases and J by 10 bases, with 10 bases of the junction left unmatched. CDR3 sequence: CATSRERTSAREQFF. The CDR3, as DNA: TGTGCCACCAGCAGGGAAAGGACTAGCGCTCGGGAGCAGTTCTTC.

V is TRBV18 and J is TRBJ2-1, with 7 bases identical to TRBD2. After removal of 9 bases from V and 5 bases from J, the junction contained 10 bases not matched to a gene. The CDR3 consists of 14 residues. Germline values: CDR1 KGHSH, CDR2 LQKENI. Written as DNA, the CDR3 is TGTGCCAGTTCCACCCTGGCGGGAGACAATGAGCAGTTCTTC. This gives the protein CASSTLAGDNEQFF.

This clone was observed once. The V call is TRBV7-9, the J call TRBJ2-2; possible D gene TRBD2, 5 bases. Looked up from germline, CDR1 is SEHNR and CDR2 is FQNEAQ (reference sequence). The CDR3 covers 12 residues. The V and J ends lost 1 base and 11 bases respectively, with 8 bases between them. The CDR3 DNA sequence: TGTGCCAGCAGCTTAGGGACTTCTGAGCTGTTTTTT. Its translation: CASSLGTSELFF. Variable domain in full (rest from reference TRBV7-9 and TRBJ2-2): DTGVSQNPRHKITKRGQNVTFRCDPISEHNRLYWYRQTLGQGPEFLTYFQNEAQLEKSRLLSDRFSAERPKGSFSTLEIQRTEQGDSAMYLCASSLGTSELFFGEGSRLTVL.

CDR3 DNA: TGCGCCAGCAGCTTTACAGGGGGCGGCTATGGCTACACCTTC. As protein: CASSFTGGGYGYTF. This chain joins TRBV5-1 and TRBJ1-2; 9 positions match TRBD1. This CDR3 spans 14 amino acids. Germline trimming cut 2 bases from V and 4 bases from J; bases unmatched to any gene: 3. Germline loops: CDR1 SGHRS, CDR2 YFSETQ.

The CDR3 DNA sequence: TGTGCCAGCAGCGTTTCGAGGTCCTCTGGAAACACCATATATTTT. The encoded protein is CASSVSRSSGNTIYF. V and J are TRBV5-8 and TRBJ1-3; D is undetermined. Trimming removed 4 bases from V and 0 bases from J, with 11 bases in between. Germline CDR1 reads SGHTS; CDR2 reads YDEGEE. CDR3 size: 15 residues.

This chain connects TRBV28 to TRBJ2-5, with a possible D match to TRBD1 (6 bases). This CDR3 has 13 amino acids. Deletions cut 5 bases from V and 3 bases from J, with 10 bases between. Germline CDR1 is MDHEN and CDR2 is SYDVKM. CDR3 in amino acids: CASSRTDKETQYF. CDR3 nucleotide sequence: TGTGCCAGCAGTCGGACAGATAAAGAGACCCAGTACTTC.

This CDR3 is CSVVAGLNTEAFF. CDR3 bases: TGCAGCGTTGTAGCAGGACTAAACACTGAAGCTTTCTTT. V usage is TRBV29-1 and J usage is TRBJ1-1; D is unclear. This CDR3 contains 13 residues. Trimming shortened V by 4 bases and J by 2 bases, and 11 bases separated the two germline ends. Germline CDR1 and CDR2: SQVTM and ANQGSEA. The full variable domain, completed using reference TRBV29-1 and TRBJ1-1, is SAVISQKPSRDICQRGTSLTIQCQVDSQVTMMFWYRQQPGQSLTLIATANQGSEATYESGFVIDKFPISRPNLTFSTLTVSNMSPEDSSIYLCSVVAGLNTEAFFGQGTRLTVV.

The rearrangement joins TRBV4-2 to TRBJ2-5; 11 positions agree with TRBD2. Germline values: CDR1 LGHNA, CDR2 YNFKEQ. The CDR3 totals 15 residues. V trimming: 1 base; J trimming: 2 bases; junction bases outside the gene matches: 0. In DNA form, the CDR3 reads TGTGCCAGCAGCCAAGGGACTAGCGGGCAAGAGACCCAGTACTTC. The encoded protein is CASSQGTSGQETQYF.

DNA of the CDR3: TGCGCCAGCAGCTTGGTCGACGGGAACTCTGGGGCCAACGTCCTGACTTTC. Protein: CASSLVDGNSGANVLTF. The chain carries TRBV5-1 and TRBJ2-6, with D tentatively TRBD2 (5 bases). This CDR3 contains 17 residues. Germline lookup yields CDR1 SGHRS and CDR2 YFSETQ. The ends were cut back, 0 bases at V and 0 bases at J, with 10 bases in the middle.

To note about this clone: Relative to the germline gene, one junction end is altered; a read error may explain this. V usage is TRBV4-2 and J usage is TRBJ1-2; 7 bases line up with TRBD1. From germline, CDR1 is LGHNA and CDR2 YNFKEQ. This CDR3 is 13 amino acids long. Here the CDR3 reads CASSLGTVYGCTF. The CDR3 bases are TGTGCCAGCAGCCTCGGGACAGTCTATGGCTGCACCTTC.

This clone has more than one count but fewer than ten. The chain carries TRBV6-6 and TRBJ2-3; 7 bases are a match to TRBD1. Trimming removed 6 bases from V and 2 bases from J; junction bases left unmatched: 8. The CDR3 consists of 15 residues. From germline, CDR1 is MNHNY and CDR2 SVGAGI (reference sequence). CDR3 nucleotides: TGTGCCAGCAGACCCGGGACAGCGCTCACAGATACGCAGTATTTT. This translates into CASRPGTALTDTQYF.

This chain joins TRBV6-5 and TRBJ1-2; TRBD1 matches at 8 bases. J was trimmed by 5 bases and V by 0 bases; bases with no gene match: 2. Germline V CDR1 and CDR2: MNHEY, SVGAGI. The CDR3 has 14 amino acids. The CDR3 DNA reads as TGTGCCAGCAGTTACTCGCGGACAGGGTATGGCTACACCTTC. Its translation is CASSYSRTGYGYTF.

The rearrangement joins TRBV27 to TRBJ2-7, with 12 bases that match TRBD2. V shed 6 bases and J 4 bases; nucleotides not matched to a gene: 10. The length of the CDR3 is 16 residues. Germline CDR1 MNHEY, CDR2 SMNVEV (reference sequence). The CDR3 DNA reads as TGTGCCAGCAGCGACGGGACTAGCGGGCGGCTGTACGAGCAGTACTTC. Its protein product is CASSDGTSGRLYEQYF.

The V gene is TRBV6-6, the J gene TRBJ2-2; D is possibly TRBD2 (6 bases). The germline CDR1 and CDR2 sequences are MNHNY and SVGAGI (reference sequence). This CDR3 is 14 amino acids long. V was clipped by 1 base and J by 5 bases, with 8 bases between them. The CDR3 bases are TGTGCCAGCAGTTACTATCGGGGGACCGGGGAGCTGTTTTTT. Its translation is CASSYYRGTGELFF.

The chain employs TRBV30 and TRBJ2-1; perhaps TRBD2 as D (5 bases). Germline-derived CDR1 and CDR2 are GTSNPN and SVGIG (reference sequence). V was pared by 5 bases and J by 1 base, with 9 bases between. The CDR3 covers 13 residues. In DNA, the CDR3 is TGTGCCTGGCATCGGGGTTCCTACAATGAGCAGTTCTTC. Its protein product is CAWHRGSYNEQFF. Supplemented by reference TRBV30 and TRBJ2-1, the full variable domain reads SQTIHQWPATLVQPVGSPLSLECTVEGTSNPNLYWYRQAAGRGLQLLFYSVGIGQISSEVPQNLSASRPQDRQFILSSKKLLLSDSGFYLCAWHRGSYNEQFFGPGTRLTVL.

The chain has TRBV10-3 and TRBJ2-2, with 10 nucleotides matching TRBD2. This CDR3 has 16 residues. Per the germline V gene, CDR1 is ENHRY and CDR2 is SYGVKD. V lost 2 bases to trimming and J lost 0 bases; unmatched junction nucleotides: 0. The CDR3: CAISEGLAANTGELFF. CDR3 nucleotides: TGTGCCATCAGTGAGGGACTAGCGGCGAACACCGGGGAGCTGTTTTTT.

This chain connects TRBV7-2 to TRBJ1-1; maybe TRBD1 (6 bases). The CDR3 is 13 residues long. From germline, CDR1 is SGHTA and CDR2 FQGNSA. V lost 1 base, J lost 10 bases, and 13 bases lay in between. The CDR3, as DNA: TGTGCCAGCAGCTTAGTCTACAGGGATGCAGCTTTCTTT. This sequence encodes CASSLVYRDAAFF.

This chain connects TRBV4-3 to TRBJ2-7, with TRBD2 matching over 9 bases. CDR3 size: 17 residues. Germline V CDR1 and CDR2: LGHNA, YSLEER. V was clipped by 2 bases and J by 0 bases; unmatched bases: 8. CDR3 in DNA: TGCGCCAGCAGCCAAAAGATTGCGGGAGGGACCTCCTACGAGCAGTACTTC. This gives the protein CASSQKIAGGTSYEQYF.

This clone was found a few times. The chain is built from TRBV7-9 and TRBJ1-5; D gene ambiguous. Germline CDR1 and CDR2: SEHNR and FQNEAQ (reference sequence). This CDR3 region has 16 residues. Trimming shortened V by 1 base and J by 0 bases, and 10 bases separated the two germline ends. CDR3 sequence (DNA): TGTGCCAGCAGCTTAGGTGGTATCTATAGCAATCAGCCCCAGCATTTT. Translated: CASSLGGIYSNQPQHF. Full variable domain (missing parts from reference TRBV7-9 and TRBJ1-5): DTGVSQNPRHKITKRGQNVTFRCDPISEHNRLYWYRQTLGQGPEFLTYFQNEAQLEKSRLLSDRFSAERPKGSFSTLEIQRTEQGDSAMYLCASSLGGIYSNQPQHFGDGTRLSIL.